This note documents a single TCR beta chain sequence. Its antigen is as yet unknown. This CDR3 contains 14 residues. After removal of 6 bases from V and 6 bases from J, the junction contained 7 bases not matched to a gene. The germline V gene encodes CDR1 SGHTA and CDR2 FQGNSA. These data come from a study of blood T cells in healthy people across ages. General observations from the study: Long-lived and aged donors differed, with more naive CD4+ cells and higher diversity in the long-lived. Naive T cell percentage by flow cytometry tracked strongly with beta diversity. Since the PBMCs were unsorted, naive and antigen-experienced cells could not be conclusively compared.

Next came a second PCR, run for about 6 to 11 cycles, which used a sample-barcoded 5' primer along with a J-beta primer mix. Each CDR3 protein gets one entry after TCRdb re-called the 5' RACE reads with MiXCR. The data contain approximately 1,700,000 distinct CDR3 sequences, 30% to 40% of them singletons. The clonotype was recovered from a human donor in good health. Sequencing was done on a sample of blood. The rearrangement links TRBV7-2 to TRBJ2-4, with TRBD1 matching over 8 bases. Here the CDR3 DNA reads TGTGCCAGCAGTCGGGACAGGAGCCGAAACATTCAGTACTTC. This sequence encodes CASSRDRSRNIQYF.